Reported below is one T cell receptor beta chain. This clonotype was recorded a few times. No antigen is known for it. No per-base quality is available; no much larger clone lies one base away. Its CDR3 holds 12 amino acids, cysteine through phenylalanine. The CDR3 DNA has 36 bases and is translated from base 1. Reading the germline V gene gives CDR1 ENHRY and CDR2 SYGVKD. For this chain, trimming is 8 bases at the V end and 4 bases at the J end, and the number of junction bases without a gene match is 3. Donors were 30 to 45 systemically healthy Caucasian individuals from Russia aged about 6 to 100 years. Each donor gave about 9.7 milliliters of peripheral blood, drawn into EDTA-treated Vacutainer tubes. Ficoll-Paque density-gradient centrifugation was used to isolate PBMCs, with at least 7 million per sample. Total RNA was extracted from PBMCs with Trizol reagent, with at least 5.5 micrograms obtained per sample. Naive CD45RAhigh/CD27high T cell percentages were measured by flow cytometry on a PBMC aliquot from every donor.

The sample comes from a study of blood T cells in healthy people across ages (dated by TCRdb to the mid-2010s). With respect to the entire study: In model experiments, template switching captured roughly one uniquely barcoded TCR beta cDNA molecule for every two T cells. The donors were split into four age groups: young (average around 15 years), middle-aged (more than 35), aged (about 62) and long-lived (under 90). To avoid experimental bias, donors of different ages were randomly spread across the sequencing lanes. The study analyzed two additional independent replicas of 1 million unique cDNA reads from the same blood draw for two donors, one aged 18 to 29 and one aged 80 or older. Age-related changes in TCR beta repertoire diversity were measured in the study by deep sequencing normalized with unique cDNA molecular identifiers.

Findings and caveats that apply to the study as a whole: Because the CMV infection status of the donors was unknown, age-related changes in expanded clonotypes may potentially have been confounded. Compared with the aged group, the long-lived group had more naive CD4+ T cells, fewer expanded clones and increased TCR diversity, suggesting age selection. As age increased, observed TCR beta diversity per million T cells dropped in a roughly linear way, and a significant reduction was already evident by age 40. Estimates of total diversity based on one million sequenced T cells were considered lower bounds and underestimates. Conclusive comparison of naive and antigen-experienced compartments was prevented by the profiling of bulk unsorted PBMCs. A strong correlation was found between observed TCR beta diversity and the percentage of naive T cells measured by flow cytometry.

Libraries came from 5' RACE. Instrument used: Illumina HiSeq 2500. The second PCR ran for roughly 7 to 12 cycles and used a J-beta primer mix along with a sample-barcoded 5' primer. Each TCR beta cDNA molecule received a unique molecular identifier from a template-switch 5' adaptor carrying 12 random nucleotides. Each sample yielded at least 3 million CDR3-containing paired-end reads. All of the RNA was converted into first-strand cDNA using the Mint cDNA synthesis kit, with a TRBC-specific oligonucleotide serving as the primer. Following uracil-DNA glycosylase treatment, all cDNA underwent a first 18-cycle PCR with the universal primers M1SS and BC2_uni_R. Per the source publication's procedure: Each sample was normalized by randomly selecting 1 million high-quality reads, each carrying a distinct molecular identifier. Instead of being binned into consensus sequences, reads that shared molecular identifiers were thrown out. MiTCR, with a Q25 quality threshold and the strictest error-elimination algorithm, was used for CDR3 identification, clonotype clustering and error correction. A nonparametric unseen species model using Euler transformation provided a lower-bound estimate of total TCR beta diversity. TCRdb reran the public reads through fastp at Q25 and MiXCR, keeping productive beta chains. Every entry covers one CDR3 protein and lists the most common genes and DNA from its rows. The V and J calls here are based on TCRdb, not the publication. Across this sample there are about 970,000 distinct CDR3 sequences, with roughly 47% seen only once. The ten largest clones take up roughly a fifth of the sample.

Material for sequencing was blood. This chain joins TRBV10-3 to TRBJ2-3; 7 central bases correspond to TRBD2. This receptor was obtained from a woman aged 60 to 75 in good health. The nucleotide sequence is given as TGTGCCATCCAGCGGGACCCAGATACGCAGTATTTT. This is translated as CAIQRDPDTQYF.